Presented here are 5 T cell receptor beta chains from one specimen sequenced in a study of blood T cell repertoires in COVID-19. Libraries were prepared by immunoSEQ multiplex PCR; TCRdb keeps only in-frame clonotypes and omits some of them. The repertoire holds roughly 380,000 clones, with 85% as singletons. Specimen: peripheral blood. The receptor source for this set is a woman aged 18-29 years with acute or convalescent COVID-19.

CDR3 DNA: TGTGCCAGCAGTTCTGGGCATGGCTACACCTTC. Translation: CASSSGHGYTF. The chain combines TRBV6-5 with TRBJ1-2; D is uncertain. The CDR3 covers 11 residues. Trimming cost V 4 bases and J 6 bases, with 6 bases left between them. Germline V gene sequence: CDR1 MNHEY, CDR2 SVGAGI.

The chain is built from TRBV6-5 and TRBJ1-5; D remains unclear. Germline CDR1 is MNHEY and CDR2 is SVGAGI. CDR3 length equals 15 residues. V was trimmed by 5 bases and J by 1 base, leaving 12 bases between them. CDR3 loop: CASSPEGASNQPQHF. CDR3 bases: TGTGCCAGCAGTCCCGAGGGAGCGAGCAATCAGCCCCAGCATTTT.

This clone occurred a few times. The J gene is TRBJ1-2, the V gene TRBV2; D may be TRBD1 (5 bases). The CDR3 is 12 residues long. Germline V lookup: CDR1 SNHLY, CDR2 FYNNEI. V dropped 1 base and J dropped 8 bases, with 8 bases sitting between them. CDR3 loop: CASSEESGGYTF. DNA for the CDR3: TGTGCCAGCAGTGAAGAGTCAGGGGGCTACACCTTC.

The rearrangement uses TRBV27 and TRBJ2-5, with 8 positions matching TRBD2. Germline V gene data show CDR1 as MNHEY and CDR2 as SMNVEV (reference sequence). The CDR3 totals 15 residues. V was clipped by 3 bases and J by 5 bases; unmatched bases: 8. CDR3 coding DNA: TGTGCCAGCAGTTTTCCCGGGAGGGCCCTTGAGACCCAGTACTTC. This sequence encodes CASSFPGRALETQYF.

This chain connects TRBV9 to TRBJ1-1; maybe TRBD1 (5 bases). This CDR3 contains 12 residues. V was trimmed by 4 bases and J by 7 bases, leaving 11 bases between them. Germline V gene data show CDR1 as SGDLS and CDR2 as YYNGEE. The CDR3 coding sequence is TGTGCCAGCAGCACCTCGGGGGGTGAAGCTTTCTTT. Protein sequence: CASSTSGGEAFF.